These 14 T cell receptor beta chains were all obtained from the same sample, sequenced in a study of circulating CD8 cells and anti-PD-1 response in melanoma. Four subsets defined by PD-1 and/or TIGIT were sorted from live CD3+CD8+TCRalphabeta+ cells. Using 15 ng of total RNA, TCR libraries were made with the QIAseq Immune Repertoire TCR panel. TCRdb re-called the reads with MiXCR, one entry per CDR3 protein. This sample has 400 or so distinct CDR3 sequences, with around 14% found just once. The sequencing used CD8+ T cells from PBMCs, collected at baseline or after one month of anti-PD-1 therapy (not recorded which). These receptors came from a human donor with melanoma.

This clonotype is medium-sized within its sample. The CDR3 is CASSLLLAGASYEQYF. The CDR3 bases are TGTGCCAGCAGCCTACTACTAGCGGGAGCTTCCTACGAGCAGTACTTC. J is TRBJ2-7 and V is TRBV5-5, with TRBD2 matching over 11 bases. After removal of 4 bases from V and 1 base from J, the junction contained 7 bases not matched to a gene. This CDR3 has 16 residues. CDR1 is SGHKS and CDR2 is YYEKEE in the germline V gene (reference sequence).

In its sample, this clonotype ranks as hyperexpanded. An end of the junction differs from the germline gene, which may be a read error. This sequence joins TRBV2 and TRBJ1-5, with TRBD1 matching 12 bases. Germline V gene lookup returns CDR1 SNHLY and CDR2 FYNNEI. There are 15 residues in the CDR3. Written as DNA, the CDR3 is TGTGCCAGCAGGGAAGGGACAGGGGGCTTTCAGCCCCAGCATTTT. Translated: CASREGTGGFQPQHF.

By share of the sample, this clonotype is medium-sized. The chain links TRBV27 to TRBJ2-1, with a tentative D call TRBD2 (5 bases). The length of the CDR3 is 13 residues. In germline, CDR1 is MNHEY, CDR2 SMNVEV (reference sequence). The ends were cut back, 5 bases at V and 9 bases at J, with 14 bases in the middle. The CDR3 sequence is CASSPTAAGEQFF. The DNA of the CDR3 is TGTGCCAGCAGTCCCACGGCGGCGGGTGAGCAGTTCTTC.

This clonotype was picked up a small number of times. The chain carries TRBV19 and TRBJ2-2; D is ambiguous. V was trimmed by 3 bases and J by 7 bases, leaving 3 bases between them. CDR3 size: 11 residues. CDR1 is LNHDA, CDR2 SQIVND, per germline (reference sequence). CDR3 protein: CASSIGGELFF. The CDR3 DNA reads as TGTGCCAGTAGTATCGGCGGGGAGCTGTTTTTT.

This clonotype is categorized as medium-sized (0.01 to 0.1%). CDR3 nucleotide sequence: TGTGCCAGCAGCTTAGCGATAATGCATGAGCAGTTCTTC. It codes for CASSLAIMHEQFF. V is TRBV7-3 and J is TRBJ2-1; D is uncertain. The ends were cut back, 2 bases at V and 8 bases at J, with 10 bases in the middle. The CDR3 contains 13 residues. Germline CDR1 reads SGHTA; CDR2 reads FQGTGA.

This clonotype was recorded a few times. The chain is built from TRBV2 and TRBJ2-1; D perhaps matches TRBD2 (6 bases). V gave up 7 bases and J gave up 3 bases, with 19 bases separating them. CDR3 length: 16 amino acids. Germline V lookup: CDR1 SNHLY, CDR2 FYNNEI. CDR3 in DNA: TGTGCCAGCACCCGAGGAGGGGAAGGGTACTACAATGAGCAGTTCTTC. This encodes CASTRGGEGYYNEQFF.

By share, this clonotype ranks as hyperexpanded. The chain joins TRBV27 to TRBJ2-5; D not certain. CDR1 is MNHEY, CDR2 SMNVEV, per germline (reference sequence). The CDR3 loop spans 14 amino acids. Trimming took off 2 bases at V and 7 bases at J, with 14 bases between the two ends. The CDR3 loop is CASSLGSGFATQYF. The DNA for the CDR3 is TGTGCCAGCAGTTTAGGATCAGGATTTGCGACCCAGTACTTC.

The V and J genes are TRBV28 and TRBJ2-7, with D perhaps assigned TRBD1 or TRBD2 (5 bases each). The V end was cut by 5 bases, the J end by 2 bases, with 13 bases between. CDR1 MDHEN and CDR2 SYDVKM come from the germline V gene. The CDR3 covers 14 residues. The DNA of the CDR3 is TGTGCCAGCAGTAAACAGGTGGGGGCCTACGAGCAGTACTTC. Its translation: CASSKQVGAYEQYF.

The chain links TRBV19 to TRBJ1-6; tentative D call: TRBD1 (5 bases). This CDR3 is built from 14 residues. V lost 6 bases, J lost 8 bases, and 14 bases lay in between. Germline lookup yields CDR1 LNHDA and CDR2 SQIVND (reference sequence). The CDR3 DNA reads TGTGCCAGTAGCGGCCGGGACGCCGATTCACCCCTCCACTTT. Protein product: CASSGRDADSPLHF.

This clonotype counts as hyperexpanded. The rearrangement joins TRBV28 to TRBJ2-2, with D possibly being TRBD2 (6 bases). Germline V gene lookup returns CDR1 MDHEN and CDR2 SYDVKM. The ends were cut back, 3 bases at V and 5 bases at J, with 7 bases in the middle. The CDR3 runs 13 residues. The CDR3 nucleotides read TGTGCCAGCAGTTTCCGGGGGACCGGGGAGCTGTTTTTT. Protein product: CASSFRGTGELFF.

Within the sample, this clonotype is medium-sized (0.01 to 0.1%). The chain joins TRBV2 to TRBJ2-7, with TRBD1 matching 8 bases. V lost 7 bases and J lost 3; bases outside the gene matches: 5. Germline-derived CDR1 and CDR2 are SNHLY and FYNNEI. The CDR3 spans 13 residues. CDR3 amino acids: CASTAGQGYEQYF. CDR3 DNA: TGTGCCAGCACCGCCGGACAGGGCTACGAGCAGTACTTC. Based on the CDR3 plus reference TRBV2 and TRBJ2-7, the full variable domain is EPEVTQTPSHQVTQMGQEVILRCVPISNHLYFYWYRQILGQKVEFLVSFYNNEISEKSEIFDDQFSVERPDGSNFTLKIRSTKLEDSAMYFCASTAGQGYEQYFGPGTRLTVT.

By sample fraction, this clonotype is medium-sized. The chain employs TRBV7-3 and TRBJ2-1; 11 bases match TRBD2. V lost 4 bases and J lost 4; bases outside the gene matches: 3. The CDR3 sequence is 15 residues long. The germline V gene has CDR1 SGHTA and CDR2 FQGTGA. CDR3 region: CASSYGTSGYNEQFF. The CDR3 region has the DNA TGTGCCAGCAGCTACGGGACTAGCGGATACAATGAGCAGTTCTTC.

Within the sample, this clonotype is medium-sized (0.01 to 0.1%). This chain uses TRBV18 with TRBJ1-5, with D perhaps matching TRBD1 (5 bases). The germline gives CDR1 KGHSH, CDR2 LQKENI. The CDR3 runs 15 residues. V was clipped by 4 bases and J by 3 bases, with 13 bases between them. The DNA for the CDR3 is TGTGCCAGCTCACTTAGGGGTGGTAACAATCAGCCCCAGCATTTT. Protein product: CASSLRGGNNQPQHF.

This clonotype is categorized as medium-sized. The V and J genes are TRBV7-8 and TRBJ1-1; D gene unclear. The germline V and J ends were trimmed by 6 bases and 6 bases, with 14 bases remaining between them. Germline V gene data show CDR1 as SGHVS and CDR2 as FQNEAQ. The CDR3 length is 13 residues. This CDR3 reads CASRNLLGAEAFF. Written as DNA, the CDR3 is TGTGCCAGCAGAAATCTCCTTGGGGCTGAAGCTTTCTTT.